This T cell receptor beta chain originates from a study of CD8 T cells in Susac syndrome. Sequencing of TCR beta was performed on blood CD8+ and CD4+ T cells. The CDR3 extends over 15 amino acids. Deletions cut 7 bases from V and 6 bases from J, with 20 bases between. CDR1 SGHTA and CDR2 FQGTGA come from the germline V gene. Random hexamers served to reverse transcribe roughly 0.45 to 1 ug RNA. immunoSEQ multiplex PCR amplified TCR beta CDR3 across 54 Vbeta, 13 Jbeta. TCRdb re-derived calls from the immunoSEQ multiplex PCR reads in MiXCR, one entry per CDR3 protein. This sample has fewer than 300,000 distinct CDR3 sequences, with about 85% found just once.

The sequence came from a human donor with multiple sclerosis. The sequenced material came from CD8+ T cells from PBMCs. The gene calls are TRBV7-3 and TRBJ2-3; the D is unclear. This chain's CDR3 is CASKLTGGTSDTQYF. As DNA, the CDR3 is TGTGCCAGCAAGCTTACGGGCGGCACGTCCGATACGCAGTATTTT.